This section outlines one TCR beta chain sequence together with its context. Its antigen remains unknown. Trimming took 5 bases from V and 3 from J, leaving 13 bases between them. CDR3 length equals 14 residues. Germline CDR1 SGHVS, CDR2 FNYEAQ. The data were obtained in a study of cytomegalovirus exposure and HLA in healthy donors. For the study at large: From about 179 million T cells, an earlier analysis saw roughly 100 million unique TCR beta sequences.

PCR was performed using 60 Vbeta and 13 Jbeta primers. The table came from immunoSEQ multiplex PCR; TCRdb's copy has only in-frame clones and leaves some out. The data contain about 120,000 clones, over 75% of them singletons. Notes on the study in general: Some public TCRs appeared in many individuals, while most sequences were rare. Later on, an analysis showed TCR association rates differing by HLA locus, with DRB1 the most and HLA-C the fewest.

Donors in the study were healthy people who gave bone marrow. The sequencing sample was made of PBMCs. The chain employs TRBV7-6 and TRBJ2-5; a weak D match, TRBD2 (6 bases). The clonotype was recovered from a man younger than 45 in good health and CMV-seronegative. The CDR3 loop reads CASSPQWGEETQYF. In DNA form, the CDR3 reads TGTGCCAGCAGCCCACAATGGGGGGAAGAGACCCAGTACTTC.